The entry below gives a single TCR beta chain sequence along with its context. The antigen remains undetermined. Germline V CDR1 and CDR2: SQVTM, ANQGSEA. The CDR3 sequence is 14 residues long. V lost 7 bases and J 4 bases, leaving 18 bases between the germline ends. These data belong to a study of beta chain features in type 1 diabetes. Of the isolated RNA, all was reverse transcribed, and so the sequenced material was expressed TCRB transcripts. Read counts averaged approximately 3.6 million for samples of naive, central memory and regulatory T cells. Clones were sequenced by immunoSEQ multiplex PCR, and TCRdb holds only the in-frame ones, with some missing. The sample has 600,000 to 700,000 clones, around 12% seen once. CD4+ naive, central memory, regulatory and stem cell-like memory subsets were isolated by sorting on CD45RO/CCR7/CD25/CD127/CD95/CD27. Study-wide findings and caveats: Within each of all four CD4+ subsets, Type 1 diabetes patients had TCRB CDR3s that were moderately but significantly shorter.

The TCR sequence derives from a man aged 25 to 40 with type 1 diabetes. The chain is built from TRBV29-1 and TRBJ2-3; D gene ambiguous. Sequences were obtained from naive CD4+ T cells from blood. The CDR3 DNA reads as TGCAGCGCGTCGCGGCTTCTAGGCGCAGATACGCAGTATTTT. Its translation: CSASRLLGADTQYF.